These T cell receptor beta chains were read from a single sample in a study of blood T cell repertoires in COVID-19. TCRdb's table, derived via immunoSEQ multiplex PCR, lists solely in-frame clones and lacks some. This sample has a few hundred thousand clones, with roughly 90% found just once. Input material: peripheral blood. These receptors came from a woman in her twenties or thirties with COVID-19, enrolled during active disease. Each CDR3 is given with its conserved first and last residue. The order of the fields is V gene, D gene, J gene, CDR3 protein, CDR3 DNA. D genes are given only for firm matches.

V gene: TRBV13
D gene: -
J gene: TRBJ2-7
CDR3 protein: CASRTTGAYEQYF
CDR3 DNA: TGTGCCAGCAGGACTACTGGGGCCTACGAGCAGTACTTC

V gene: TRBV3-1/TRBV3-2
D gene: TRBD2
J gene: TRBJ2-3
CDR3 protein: CASRGLAGTDTQYF
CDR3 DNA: TGTGCCAGCAGGGGACTAGCGGGCACAGATACGCAGTATTTT

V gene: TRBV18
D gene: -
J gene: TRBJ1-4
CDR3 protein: CASSPPGRPNEKLFF
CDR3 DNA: TGTGCCAGCTCACCACCGGGCAGACCGAATGAAAAACTGTTTTTT

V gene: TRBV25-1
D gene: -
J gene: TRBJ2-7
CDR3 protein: CASLGGWGEQYF
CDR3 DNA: TGTGCCAGCTTGGGGGGTTGGGGCGAGCAGTACTTC

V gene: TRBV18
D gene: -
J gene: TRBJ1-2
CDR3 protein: CASSRTTQGAGYTF
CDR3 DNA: TGTGCCAGCTCACGGACGACACAGGGTGCTGGCTACACCTTC

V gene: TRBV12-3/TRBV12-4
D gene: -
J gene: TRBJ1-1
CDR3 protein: CASSRQTNTEAFF
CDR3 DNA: TGTGCCAGCAGTAGACAGACGAACACTGAAGCTTTCTTT

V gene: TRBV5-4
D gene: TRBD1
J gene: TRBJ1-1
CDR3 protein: CASSLGRDRAAAEAFF
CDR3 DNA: TGTGCCAGCAGCTTGGGGCGGGACAGGGCGGCGGCTGAAGCTTTCTTT

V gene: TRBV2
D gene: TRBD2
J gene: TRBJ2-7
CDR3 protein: CATLVLAGTYEQYF
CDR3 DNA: TGTGCCACCTTAGTTCTAGCGGGCACCTACGAGCAGTACTTC

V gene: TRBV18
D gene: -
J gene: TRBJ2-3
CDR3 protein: CASSSLLRADTQYF
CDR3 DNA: TGTGCCAGCTCATCCCTACTGAGGGCAGATACGCAGTATTTT

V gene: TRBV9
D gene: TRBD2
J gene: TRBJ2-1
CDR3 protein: CASSATTSGRRGEQFF
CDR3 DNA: TGTGCCAGCAGCGCTACAACTAGCGGGAGGAGGGGTGAGCAGTTCTTC

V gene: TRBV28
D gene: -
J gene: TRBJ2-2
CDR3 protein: CASSLWEVGELFF
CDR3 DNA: TGTGCCAGCAGTTTGTGGGAGGTCGGGGAGCTGTTTTTT

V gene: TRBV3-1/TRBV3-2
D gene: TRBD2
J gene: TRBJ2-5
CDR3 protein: CASSQLSSGYGETQYF
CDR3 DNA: TGTGCCAGCAGCCAACTGTCTAGCGGGTACGGAGAGACCCAGTACTTC

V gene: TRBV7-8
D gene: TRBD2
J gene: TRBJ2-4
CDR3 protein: CASSHQRETNIQYF
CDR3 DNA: TGTGCCAGCAGCCACCAGCGGGAGACGAACATTCAGTACTTC

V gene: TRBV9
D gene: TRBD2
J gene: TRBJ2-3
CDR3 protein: CASSALAGGTDTQYF
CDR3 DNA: TGTGCCAGCAGCGCTCTAGCGGGCGGCACAGATACGCAGTATTTT

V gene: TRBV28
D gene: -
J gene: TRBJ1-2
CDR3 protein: CASSSDLQEGPFYGYTF
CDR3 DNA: TGTGCCAGCAGCTCCGACCTTCAAGAGGGTCCTTTCTATGGCTACACCTTC

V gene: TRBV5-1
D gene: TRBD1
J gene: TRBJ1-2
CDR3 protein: CASSLASPLRDRYGYTF
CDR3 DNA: TGCGCCAGCAGCTTGGCCTCGCCGTTACGGGACAGGTATGGCTACACCTTC

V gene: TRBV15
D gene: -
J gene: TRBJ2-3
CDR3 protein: CATTSESSDTQYF
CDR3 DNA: TGTGCCACCACCTCCGAGAGCTCAGATACGCAGTATTTT

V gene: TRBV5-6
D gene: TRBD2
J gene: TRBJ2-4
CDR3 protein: CASSGTNGADIQYF
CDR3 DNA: TGTGCCAGCAGCGGGACTAATGGGGCAGACATTCAGTACTTC

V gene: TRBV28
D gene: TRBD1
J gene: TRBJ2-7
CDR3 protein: CASRGGTGAYEQYF
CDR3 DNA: TGTGCCAGCAGGGGGGGGACAGGGGCCTACGAGCAGTACTTC

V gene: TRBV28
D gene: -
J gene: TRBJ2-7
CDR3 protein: CASLNRIYEQYF
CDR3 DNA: TGTGCCAGCCTGAACAGAATCTACGAGCAGTACTTC

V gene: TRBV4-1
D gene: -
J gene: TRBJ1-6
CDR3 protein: CASSHSDSYNSPLHF
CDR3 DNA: TGCGCCAGCAGCCATTCGGACAGTTATAATTCACCCCTCCACTTT

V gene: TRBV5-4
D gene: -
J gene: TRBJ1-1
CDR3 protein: CASSYKTSTRRSTEAFF
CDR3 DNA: TGTGCCAGCAGTTACAAAACCTCGACCCGGAGGAGCACTGAAGCTTTCTTT

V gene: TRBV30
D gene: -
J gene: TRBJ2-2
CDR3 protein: CAWKAGPNTGELFF
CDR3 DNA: TGTGCCTGGAAGGCAGGGCCGAACACCGGGGAGCTGTTTTTT

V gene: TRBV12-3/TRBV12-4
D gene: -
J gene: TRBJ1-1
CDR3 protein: CASSQNPNTEAFF
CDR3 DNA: TGTGCCAGCAGTCAGAATCCGAACACTGAAGCTTTCTTT

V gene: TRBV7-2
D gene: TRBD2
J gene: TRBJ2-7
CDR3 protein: CASSSIAGGLEQYF
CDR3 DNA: TGTGCCAGCAGTTCCATAGCGGGAGGGCTCGAGCAGTACTTC

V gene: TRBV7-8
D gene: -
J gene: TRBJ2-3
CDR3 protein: CASSLTVEGAESTDTQYF
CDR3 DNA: TGTGCCAGCAGCCTAACCGTTGAGGGAGCGGAGAGCACAGATACGCAGTATTTT